This TCR beta chain was obtained from a study of blood T cell repertoires in COVID-19. Libraries were prepared by immunoSEQ multiplex PCR; TCRdb keeps only in-frame clonotypes and omits some of them. The sample holds around 200,000 clones, roughly 80% seen once. The CDR3 has 14 residues. Germline CDR1 is MNHEY and CDR2 is SVGAGI. After removal of 6 bases from V and 8 bases from J, the junction contained 11 bases not matched to a gene. The chain links TRBV6-5 to TRBJ1-2; 8 nucleotides match TRBD1. The sequence derives from a woman between 50 and 59 years old with acute or convalescent COVID-19. Sequenced: peripheral blood. CDR3 nucleotides: TGTGCCAGCAGATTAATCGACAGGGGCGGCGGCTACACCTTC. This sequence encodes CASRLIDRGGGYTF.